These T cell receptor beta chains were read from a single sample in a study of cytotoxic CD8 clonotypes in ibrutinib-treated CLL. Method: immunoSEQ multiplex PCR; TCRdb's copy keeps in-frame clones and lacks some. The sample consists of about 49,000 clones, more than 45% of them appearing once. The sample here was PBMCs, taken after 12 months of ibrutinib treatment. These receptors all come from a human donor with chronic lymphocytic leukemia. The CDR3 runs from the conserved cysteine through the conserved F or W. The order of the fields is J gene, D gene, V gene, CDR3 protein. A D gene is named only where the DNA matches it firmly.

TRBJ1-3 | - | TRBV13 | CASSLGGNTIYF
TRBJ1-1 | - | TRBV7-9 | CASSPRGSWDEAFF
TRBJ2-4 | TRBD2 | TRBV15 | CATSRDRSGTAKNIQYF
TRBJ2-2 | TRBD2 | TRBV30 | CASRTSGRGNTGELFF
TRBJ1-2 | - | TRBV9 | CASTLAGDVYGYTF
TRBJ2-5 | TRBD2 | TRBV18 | CASSPVRNRLAGQTQETQYF
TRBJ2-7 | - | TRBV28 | CASRGPGPYEQYF
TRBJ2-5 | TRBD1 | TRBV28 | CASSPETGVRAQYF
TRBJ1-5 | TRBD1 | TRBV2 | CASSEARTGPNQPQHF
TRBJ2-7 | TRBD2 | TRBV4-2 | CASSQPSGSEQYF
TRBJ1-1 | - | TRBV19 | CASSIDFEAFF
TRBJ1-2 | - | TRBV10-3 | CAISDRDYGYTF
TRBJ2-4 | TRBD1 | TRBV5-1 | CASKGQGENIQYF
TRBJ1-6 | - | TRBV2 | CASGHREGNNSPLHF
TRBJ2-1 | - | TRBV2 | CASRDTANEQFF
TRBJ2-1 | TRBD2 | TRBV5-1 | CASSGVGTSFNEQFF
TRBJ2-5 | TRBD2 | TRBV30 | CAWSPSKLAGGGETQYF
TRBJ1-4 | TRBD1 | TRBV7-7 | CASSPGGSNEKLFF
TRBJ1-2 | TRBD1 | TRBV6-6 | CASSSGQGANYGYTF
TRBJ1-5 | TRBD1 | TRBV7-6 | CASSLGGQFHQPQHF
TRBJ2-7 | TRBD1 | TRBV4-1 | CASRREGGSYEQYF
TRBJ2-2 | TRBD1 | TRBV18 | CASSLDRGTGELFF
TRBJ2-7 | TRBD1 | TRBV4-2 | CASSRGQGYEQYF
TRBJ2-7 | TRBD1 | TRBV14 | CASSFGQGPYEQYF
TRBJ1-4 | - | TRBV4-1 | CASSQQPGPRYEKLFF
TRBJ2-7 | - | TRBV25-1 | CASSESPSVSSYEQYF
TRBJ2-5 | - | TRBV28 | CASNALRTQYF
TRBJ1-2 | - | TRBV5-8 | CASSLQGYGYTF
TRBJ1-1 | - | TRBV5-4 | CASSFGQSKNTEAFF
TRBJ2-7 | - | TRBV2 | CASSEAVIEQYF
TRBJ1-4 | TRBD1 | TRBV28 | CASSLLSDRVGEKLFF
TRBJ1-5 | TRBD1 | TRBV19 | CASSLGGEIQPQHF
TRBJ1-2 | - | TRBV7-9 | CASSLPGQRNLYGYTF
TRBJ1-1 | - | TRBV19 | CASSIDATVNTEAFF
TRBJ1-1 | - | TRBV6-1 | CASRDSLNTEAFF
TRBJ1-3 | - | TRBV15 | CATSRDGLGNSGNTIYF
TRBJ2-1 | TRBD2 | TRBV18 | CASSRGTSGSNEQFF
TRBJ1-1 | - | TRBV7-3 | CASSLILNTEAFF
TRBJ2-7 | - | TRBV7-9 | CASSRGQGGSNYEQYF
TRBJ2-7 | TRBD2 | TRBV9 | CASSVRASGSYEQYF
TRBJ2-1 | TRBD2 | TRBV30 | CAWSGAVAGGFEQFF
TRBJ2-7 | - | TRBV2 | CASSEEHDEQYF